A single sample is the source of the 9 T cell receptor beta chains below, sequenced in a study of cytomegalovirus exposure and HLA in healthy donors. Amplification used 60 Vbeta primers and 13 Jbeta primers. Repertoires were generated with immunoSEQ multiplex PCR, while TCRdb's copy carries only in-frame clones and drops some. The sample carries tens of thousands of clones, 60% to 70% recorded once. Sequenced material: PBMCs. These receptors were collected from a man aged 35 to 55 in good health and CMV-seronegative.

The chain employs TRBV29-1 and TRBJ2-7; 11 bases line up with TRBD1. This CDR3 has 15 amino acids. J lost 2 bases, V lost 6 bases, and 9 bases had no gene match. CDR1 is SQVTM, CDR2 ANQGSEA, per germline. DNA for the CDR3: TGCAGCGTAGCCAAATGGGGACAGGGGGCCTACGAGCAGTACTTC. It codes for CSVAKWGQGAYEQYF.

CDR3 amino acids: CAWSMTGDYGYTF. The CDR3 bases are TGTGCCTGGAGTATGACAGGGGACTATGGCTACACCTTC. The chain carries TRBV30 and TRBJ1-2, with 8 bases fitting TRBD1. The CDR3 runs 13 residues. The V and J ends lost 2 bases and 3 bases, in that order; junction bases with no gene match: 2. Germline V CDR1 and CDR2: GTSNPN, SVGIG (reference sequence).

The chain links TRBV28 to TRBJ1-5; D is uncertain. V was trimmed by 2 bases and J by 3 bases, leaving 5 bases between them. Per the germline V gene, CDR1 is MDHEN and CDR2 is SYDVKM. The CDR3 sequence is 13 residues long. The CDR3 nucleotides are TGTGCCAGCAGTTTAACACCCAATCAGCCCCAGCATTTT. This gives the protein CASSLTPNQPQHF.

The chain has TRBV9 and TRBJ1-5, with 9 nucleotides matching TRBD1. Losses at the gene ends were 0 bases for V and 5 bases for J; bases not matched to a gene: 0. CDR3 length: 14 residues. Germline loops: CDR1 SGDLS, CDR2 YYNGEE. CDR3 nucleotide sequence: TGTGCCAGCAGCGTAGGACAGGGGGATCAGCCCCAGCATTTT. It encodes CASSVGQGDQPQHF. Looking up the rest from reference TRBV9 and TRBJ1-5 gives the full variable domain: DSGVTQTPKHLITATGQRVTLRCSPRSGDLSVYWYQQSLDQGLQFLIQYYNGEERAKGNILERFSAQQFPDLHSELNLSSLELGDSALYFCASSVGQGDQPQHFGDGTRLSIL.

This clone rates as medium-sized. V is TRBV6-4 and J is TRBJ2-3; 10 bases map to TRBD1. V trimming: 2 bases; J trimming: 4 bases; junction bases outside the gene matches: 0. In germline, CDR1 is MRHNA, CDR2 SNTAGT. The CDR3 has 14 amino acids. Here the CDR3 DNA reads TGTGCCAGCAGTGACGGACAGGGGGCAGATACGCAGTATTTT. It yields the protein CASSDGQGADTQYF.

CDR3 loop: CASSEGGALNQPQHF. The CDR3 nucleotides read TGTGCCAGCAGTGAGGGGGGGGCACTCAATCAGCCCCAGCATTTT. V usage is TRBV6-1 and J usage is TRBJ1-5, with D perhaps matching TRBD1 (6 bases). The CDR3 is 15 amino acids. Trimming took 3 bases from V and 3 from J, leaving 12 bases between them. CDR1 is MNHNS, CDR2 SASEGT, per germline.

V gene TRBV16 combines with J gene TRBJ1-6; 9 positions match TRBD1. There are 16 residues in the CDR3. From germline, CDR1 is KGHSY and CDR2 FQNENV. The trim removed 0 bases at V and 7 bases at J, leaving 4 bases unmatched. DNA for the CDR3: TGTGCCAGCAGCCAATCTTCCGGGACAGGGAATTCACCCCTCCACTTT. Its protein is CASSQSSGTGNSPLHF.

J is TRBJ1-5 and V is TRBV7-8; D might be TRBD1 (5 bases). V lost 0 bases and J lost 0, with 6 bases in between. CDR1 is SGHVS, CDR2 FQNEAQ, per germline. There are 15 residues in the CDR3. The CDR3 here is CASSLARDSNQPQHF. In DNA, the CDR3 is TGTGCCAGCAGCTTAGCCAGGGATAGCAATCAGCCCCAGCATTTT.

The chain combines TRBV7-2 with TRBJ2-1; TRBD2 agrees at 11 bases. This CDR3 has 15 amino acids. Germline-derived CDR1 and CDR2 are SGHTA and FQGNSA. After removal of 2 bases from V and 7 bases from J, the junction contained 4 bases not matched to a gene. The CDR3, as DNA: TGTGCCAGCAGCTTACTAGCGGGGGGAAGGAATGAGCAGTTCTTC. It encodes CASSLLAGGRNEQFF.